A selection of T cell receptor beta chains follows, all from one sample in a study of T cells in Graves' hyperthyroidism and ophthalmopathy. MiXCR was run by TCRdb on the multiplex PCR reads, yielding one entry per CDR3 protein. The sample has approximately 640,000 distinct CDR3 sequences, 17% seen once; the top ten hold roughly 16%. The sample comprised blood. The receptors originated from a man over 45 with Graves' hyperthyroidism. Each CDR3 is given with its conserved first and last residue. D genes are given only for firm matches. Part of the rows lack a size; the others show once, few, many or a class for expanded clones.

D	size	V	J	CDR3	DNA
NA	many	TRBV12-3/TRBV12-4	TRBJ1-5	CASMWGWNQPQHF	TGTGCCAGTATGTGGGGGTGGAATCAGCCCCAGCATTTT
TRBD2	few	TRBV6-1	TRBJ2-1	CASKKDNSGTSYNEQFF	TGTGCCAGCAAGAAGGACAATAGCGGGACCTCCTACAATGAGCAGTTCTTC
NA	NA	TRBV19	TRBJ2-5	CASSIPGDASADWETQYF	TGTGCCAGTAGTATACCAGGTGACGCTAGCGCTGACTGGGAGACCCAGTACTTC
TRBD1	NA	TRBV27	TRBJ2-1	CASKPGTVTDNEQFF	TGTGCCAGCAAACCCGGGACAGTGACCGACAATGAGCAGTTCTTC
TRBD2	many	TRBV24-1	TRBJ2-3	CATSDPGLAGTDTQYF	TGTGCCACCAGTGATCCCGGACTAGCGGGAACAGATACGCAGTATTTT
NA	few	TRBV18	TRBJ2-7	CASSPRDASYEQYF	TGTGCCAGCTCACCCCGGGACGCCTCCTACGAGCAGTACTTC
TRBD1	NA	TRBV27	TRBJ1-6	CASSLYWQGAGNSPLHF	TGTGCCAGCAGTTTATATTGGCAGGGGGCGGGTAATTCACCCCTCCACTTT
NA	NA	TRBV12-5	TRBJ1-1	CASGLVPMNTEAFF	TGTGCTAGTGGTTTGGTCCCTATGAACACTGAAGCTTTCTTT
NA	NA	TRBV4-1	TRBJ2-7	CASSQDQESGNTYEQYF	TGCGCCAGCAGCCAAGATCAAGAAAGCGGAAACACCTACGAGCAGTACTTC
NA	few	TRBV30	TRBJ2-2	CAWSRAMGGELFF	TGTGCCTGGAGTCGAGCTATGGGCGGGGAGCTGTTTTTT
TRBD2	NA	TRBV6-1	TRBJ2-3	CASSPQREASTDTQYF	TGTGCCAGCAGCCCCCAGCGGGAGGCTTCCACAGATACGCAGTATTTT
TRBD2	few	TRBV6-2/TRBV6-3	TRBJ2-1	CASSSYRVLAGPRNEQFF	TGTGCCAGCAGTTCATACAGGGTACTAGCGGGGCCAAGAAATGAGCAGTTCTTC
NA	few	TRBV28	TRBJ2-1	CASSPNGDTQFGEQFF	TGTGCCAGCAGCCCGAACGGCGATACGCAGTTTGGTGAGCAGTTCTTC